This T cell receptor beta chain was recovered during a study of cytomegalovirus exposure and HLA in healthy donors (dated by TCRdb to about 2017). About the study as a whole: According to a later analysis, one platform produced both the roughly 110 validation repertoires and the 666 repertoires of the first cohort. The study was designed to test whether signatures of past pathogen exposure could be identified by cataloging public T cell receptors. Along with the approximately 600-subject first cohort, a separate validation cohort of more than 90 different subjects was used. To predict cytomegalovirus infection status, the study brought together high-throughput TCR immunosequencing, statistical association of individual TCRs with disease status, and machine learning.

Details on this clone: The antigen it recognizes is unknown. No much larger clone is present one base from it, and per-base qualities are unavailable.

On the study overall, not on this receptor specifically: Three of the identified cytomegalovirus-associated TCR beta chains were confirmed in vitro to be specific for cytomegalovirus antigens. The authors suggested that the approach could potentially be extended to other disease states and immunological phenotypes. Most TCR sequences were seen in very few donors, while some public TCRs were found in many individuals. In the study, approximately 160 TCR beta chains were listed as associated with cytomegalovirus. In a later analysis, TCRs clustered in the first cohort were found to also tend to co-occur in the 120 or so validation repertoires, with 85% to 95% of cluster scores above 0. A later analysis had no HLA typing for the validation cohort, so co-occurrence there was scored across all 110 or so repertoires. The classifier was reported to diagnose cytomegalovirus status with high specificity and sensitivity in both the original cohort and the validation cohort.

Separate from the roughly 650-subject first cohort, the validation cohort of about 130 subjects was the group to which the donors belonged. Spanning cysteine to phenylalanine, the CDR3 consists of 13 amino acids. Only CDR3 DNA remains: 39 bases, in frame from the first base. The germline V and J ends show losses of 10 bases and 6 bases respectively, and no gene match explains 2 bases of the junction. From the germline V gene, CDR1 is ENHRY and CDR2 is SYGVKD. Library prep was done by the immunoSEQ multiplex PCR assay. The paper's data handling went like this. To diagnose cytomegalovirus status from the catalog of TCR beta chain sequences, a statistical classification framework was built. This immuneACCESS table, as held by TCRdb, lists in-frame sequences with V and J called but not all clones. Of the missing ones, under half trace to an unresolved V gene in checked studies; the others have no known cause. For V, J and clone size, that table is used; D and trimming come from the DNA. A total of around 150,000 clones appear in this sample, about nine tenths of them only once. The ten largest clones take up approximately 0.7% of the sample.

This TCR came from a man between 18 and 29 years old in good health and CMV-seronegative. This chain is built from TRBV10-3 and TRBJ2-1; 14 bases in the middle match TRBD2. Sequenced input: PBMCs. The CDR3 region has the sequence CATGTSGSNEQFF. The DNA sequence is TGTGCCACCGGGACTAGCGGGAGCAATGAGCAGTTCTTC.